The clone carrying this TCR beta chain is a singleton in its sample. The data originate from a study of T cells in Graves' hyperthyroidism and ophthalmopathy. TCR beta CDR3 regions were amplified from RNA. The study used the HTBI primer set for a first-round RT-PCR of the TCR CDR3. Each CDR3 protein gets one entry after TCRdb re-called the multiplex PCR reads with MiXCR. This table has 640,000 or so distinct CDR3 sequences, around 14% appearing once. CDR1 is MNHEY and CDR2 is SVGEGT in the germline V gene. Trimming cost V 6 bases and J 6 bases; bases outside gene matches: 7. This CDR3 contains 15 residues.

The clonotype comes from a woman under 30 with Graves' ophthalmopathy. The sequenced material came from blood. The rearrangement uses TRBV6-2 or TRBV6-3 and TRBJ2-1; TRBD2 matches 11 bases. CDR3: CASSGGLAGFNEQFF. The CDR3 nucleotides read TGTGCCAGCAGCGGTGGACTAGCGGGCTTCAATGAGCAGTTCTTC.